Listed below are T cell receptor beta chains from one sample, sequenced in a study of OX40 agonist ivuxolimab in advanced cancers. Clones were read by immunoSEQ multiplex PCR, and TCRdb kept only the in-frame ones, dropping some. The table includes some 30,000 clones, around nine tenths detected once. The source material was CD4+ or CD8+ T cells sorted from blood, sampled in a trial of the OX40 agonist ivuxolimab. The source of these receptors is an adult with an advanced solid tumor such as melanoma, head and neck, liver or kidney cancer. CDR3s include the opening cysteine and the closing phenylalanine or tryptophan. D genes are given only for firm matches. The size entry is marked missing in some rows and otherwise reads once, few, many or a size class.

D: TRBD1
V: TRBV15
J: TRBJ2-7
size: .
DNA: TGTGCCACCAGCAGAGATTGGGGGACAGCGGCCTACGAGCAGTACTTC
CDR3: CATSRDWGTAAYEQYF

D: .
V: TRBV29-1
J: TRBJ1-1
size: .
DNA: TGCAGCGCCCAGGCCCTCACTGAAGCTTTCTTT
CDR3: CSAQALTEAFF

D: .
V: TRBV5-1
J: TRBJ2-2
size: .
DNA: TGCGCCAGCAGCTTGGGCAGTAGGGGCTGGGAGTACGACACCGGGGAGCTGTTTTTT
CDR3: CASSLGSRGWEYDTGELFF

D: .
V: TRBV15
J: TRBJ2-7
size: .
DNA: TGTGCCACCAGCAGGGTTGTTGGGGGATCCTACGAGCAGTACTTC
CDR3: CATSRVVGGSYEQYF

D: .
V: TRBV28
J: TRBJ1-5
size: .
DNA: TGTGCCAGCAGCCCAGGATTGGGCAGCAATCAGCCCCAGCATTTT
CDR3: CASSPGLGSNQPQHF

D: TRBD2
V: TRBV27
J: TRBJ2-3
size: .
DNA: TGTGCCAGCAGTGACTTAGCGGGGTACACAGATACGCAGTATTTT
CDR3: CASSDLAGYTDTQYF

D: TRBD2
V: TRBV27
J: TRBJ2-7
size: once
DNA: TGTGCCAGCAGTTCGAGACATTCAAACATAGCGGGAGGGCCGTTAAGGACCTACGAGCAGTACTTC
CDR3: CASSSRHSNIAGGPLRTYEQYF

D: .
V: TRBV5-5
J: TRBJ2-4
size: .
DNA: TGTGCCAGCAGCTATCCGGGCATTCAGTACTTC
CDR3: CASSYPGIQYF

D: .
V: TRBV19
J: TRBJ2-7
size: once
DNA: TGTGCCAGTAGTATCCCCAGGGAACCCTACGAGCAGTACTTC
CDR3: CASSIPREPYEQYF

D: .
V: TRBV6-7
J: TRBJ1-5
size: .
DNA: TGTGCCAGCAAGAATCAGCCCCAGCATTTT
CDR3: CASKNQPQHF

D: .
V: TRBV7-3
J: TRBJ1-6
size: once
DNA: TGTGCCAGCAGCTTACTGGTAGGGGGGGGTTCACCCCTCCACTTT
CDR3: CASSLLVGGGSPLHF

D: .
V: TRBV4-1
J: TRBJ2-2
size: .
DNA: TGCGCCAGCAGCCAAGGGTTGTACGGGGAGCTGTTTTTT
CDR3: CASSQGLYGELFF

D: TRBD1
V: TRBV15
J: TRBJ1-2
size: .
DNA: TGTGCCACCAGCACCCGGACAGGCGATTTGTTTGGCTACACCTTC
CDR3: CATSTRTGDLFGYTF

D: .
V: TRBV9
J: TRBJ1-3
size: .
DNA: TGTGCCAGCAGCCCGGGACGACGAGGAAACACCATATATTTT
CDR3: CASSPGRRGNTIYF

D: .
V: TRBV7-6
J: TRBJ2-7
size: .
DNA: TGTGCCAGCAGCCACCTGGGGGGGGCTTACGAGCAGTACTTC
CDR3: CASSHLGGAYEQYF

D: TRBD1
V: TRBV2
J: TRBJ2-2
size: .
DNA: TGTGCCAGCAGCGGCGACAGGGCCCTACGGGCCGGGGAGCTGTTTTTT
CDR3: CASSGDRALRAGELFF

D: .
V: TRBV5-1
J: TRBJ1-3
size: .
DNA: TGCGCCAGCAGCTTGTATATAGGCGGCCACTCTGGAAACACCATATATTTT
CDR3: CASSLYIGGHSGNTIYF

D: TRBD1
V: TRBV29-1
J: TRBJ2-2
size: .
DNA: TGCAGCGTTGGGGGGACAGCGAACACCGGGGAGCTGTTTTTT
CDR3: CSVGGTANTGELFF

D: .
V: TRBV28
J: TRBJ2-1
size: .
DNA: TGTGCCAGCAGCCTGGACTTTGGGTCCTACAATGAGCAGTTCTTC
CDR3: CASSLDFGSYNEQFF

D: TRBD1
V: TRBV9
J: TRBJ1-4
size: medium-sized
DNA: TGTGCCAGCAGCGAGGGGACAGGGGCGGGAAAACTGTTTTTT
CDR3: CASSEGTGAGKLFF

D: .
V: TRBV7-9
J: TRBJ1-4
size: .
DNA: TGTGCCAGCAGCTTAGTAGGCGCAACTAATGAAAAACTGTTTTTT
CDR3: CASSLVGATNEKLFF

D: .
V: TRBV28
J: TRBJ2-7
size: .
DNA: TGTGCCAGCAGTTTTATCCCAGGCAAGAGCCGTGTGCAGTACTTC
CDR3: CASSFIPGKSRVQYF

D: .
V: TRBV11-2
J: TRBJ2-7
size: .
DNA: TGTGCCAGCACCGATGGGGTTTGGGACGAGCAGTACTTC
CDR3: CASTDGVWDEQYF

D: .
V: TRBV11-2
J: TRBJ1-2
size: few
DNA: TGTGCCAGCAGTCATCAGGGCGGTGAGGGCTACACCTTC
CDR3: CASSHQGGEGYTF

D: .
V: TRBV27
J: TRBJ2-7
size: .
DNA: TGTGCCAGCAGTCCACTGGCCTCCCTCCAGAACGACGAGCAGTACTTC
CDR3: CASSPLASLQNDEQYF

D: .
V: TRBV7-9
J: TRBJ2-1
size: .
DNA: TGTGCCAGCAGCTTATCCTCTAATGAGCAGTTCTTC
CDR3: CASSLSSNEQFF

D: TRBD1
V: TRBV2
J: TRBJ2-3
size: .
DNA: TGTGCCAGCAGTCCTCGGGACAGGTTTCAAGATACGCAGTATTTT
CDR3: CASSPRDRFQDTQYF

D: TRBD2
V: TRBV5-4
J: TRBJ2-7
size: .
DNA: TGTGCCAGCAGCTTGGCCGGGACTAGCGGCTACGAGCAGTACTTC
CDR3: CASSLAGTSGYEQYF

D: .
V: TRBV7-9
J: TRBJ1-3
size: .
DNA: TGTGCCAGCAGCTTAGCGGGGCCTGGAAACACCATATATTTT
CDR3: CASSLAGPGNTIYF

D: .
V: TRBV28
J: TRBJ1-4
size: .
DNA: TGTGCCAGCAAAGCGCTTCAAAATGAAAAACTGTTTTTT
CDR3: CASKALQNEKLFF

D: .
V: TRBV2
J: TRBJ2-3
size: .
DNA: TGTGCCAGCATATCTGATACGCAGTATTTT
CDR3: CASISDTQYF

D: .
V: TRBV21-1
J: TRBJ2-4
size: .
DNA: TGTGCCAGCAGCCCCCCAGGGGGCGATAGGGACATTCAGTACTTC
CDR3: CASSPPGGDRDIQYF

D: .
V: TRBV4-2
J: TRBJ2-1
size: .
DNA: TGTGCCAGCAGCCTAGAGGGTTTCGGCAATGAGCAGTTCTTC
CDR3: CASSLEGFGNEQFF

D: .
V: TRBV28
J: TRBJ1-1
size: once
DNA: TGTGCCAGCAGTTTAAGCCGGGGATGGGGCACTGAAGCTTTCTTT
CDR3: CASSLSRGWGTEAFF

D: .
V: TRBV27
J: TRBJ2-1
size: .
DNA: TGTGCCAGCAGTTTACCCCCCATCAGTAAGCAGTTCTTC
CDR3: CASSLPPISKQFF

D: .
V: TRBV5-6
J: TRBJ2-4
size: .
DNA: TGTGCCAGCAGCTTGACAGGTCCGGCAAACATTCAGTACTTC
CDR3: CASSLTGPANIQYF

D: .
V: TRBV11-2
J: TRBJ2-7
size: .
DNA: TGTGCCAGCAGCTTAGGGTCTCTCTCCTACGAGCAGTACTTC
CDR3: CASSLGSLSYEQYF

D: TRBD1
V: TRBV4-3
J: TRBJ1-1
size: .
DNA: TGCGCCAGCAGCCAAGATCCGGGGACAGGGATATCTGAAGCTTTCTTT
CDR3: CASSQDPGTGISEAFF

D: TRBD2
V: TRBV13
J: TRBJ2-7
size: .
DNA: TGTGCCAGCAGCTTGGAAACGGGAGGGGTTCCCTACGAGCAGTACTTC
CDR3: CASSLETGGVPYEQYF

D: TRBD2
V: TRBV4-2
J: TRBJ2-3
size: .
DNA: TGTGCCAGCAGCCAGGGACTAGCGGGAGGCCTAAGCACAGATACGCAGTATTTT
CDR3: CASSQGLAGGLSTDTQYF

D: .
V: TRBV5-4
J: TRBJ2-2
size: .
DNA: TGTGCCGCTAAGGAAGACGCCAGAGCCGGGGAGCTGTTTTTT
CDR3: CAAKEDARAGELFF

D: .
V: TRBV10-2
J: TRBJ2-7
size: .
DNA: TGCGCCAGCAGGCTAGCTATCAACGAGCAGTACTTC
CDR3: CASRLAINEQYF

D: TRBD1
V: TRBV7-6
J: TRBJ1-1
size: .
DNA: TGTGCCAGCAGCTTAGCGGTCGGGGACAGAGGGACTGAAGCTTTCTTT
CDR3: CASSLAVGDRGTEAFF

D: .
V: TRBV5-3
J: TRBJ1-5
size: few
DNA: TGTGCCCCTAACGGGGATAGCAATCAGCCCCAGCATTTT
CDR3: CAPNGDSNQPQHF

D: .
V: TRBV5-6
J: TRBJ1-4
size: once
DNA: TGTGCCAGCAGCTTTGACAGTAATGAAAAACTGTTTTTT
CDR3: CASSFDSNEKLFF

D: TRBD1
V: TRBV25-1
J: TRBJ2-5
size: .
DNA: TGTGCCAGCAGTTTCGGGACAGGGGAAGAGACCCAGTACTTC
CDR3: CASSFGTGEETQYF

D: .
V: TRBV4-1
J: TRBJ2-2
size: .
DNA: TGCGCCAGCAGCCAAGAAGGGACCTTGGGATACACCGGGGAGCTGTTTTTT
CDR3: CASSQEGTLGYTGELFF

D: TRBD2
V: TRBV6-6
J: TRBJ2-1
size: once
DNA: TGTGCCAGCAGCCTAGCGGGGAGCTCCTACAATGAGCAGTTCTTC
CDR3: CASSLAGSSYNEQFF

D: TRBD1
V: TRBV11-2
J: TRBJ2-1
size: .
DNA: TGTGCCAGCAGCCCAGGGACAGGGGGCCACAATGAGCAGTTCTTC
CDR3: CASSPGTGGHNEQFF

D: .
V: TRBV28
J: TRBJ1-6
size: .
DNA: TGTGCCAGCAGTTTTGGGCAGGGTGGTTCACCCCTCCACTTT
CDR3: CASSFGQGGSPLHF

D: TRBD1
V: TRBV29-1
J: TRBJ1-2
size: .
DNA: TGCAGCGCCCGGACAGGGGTGGACTATGGCTACACCTTC
CDR3: CSARTGVDYGYTF

D: .
V: TRBV28
J: TRBJ1-1
size: .
DNA: TGTGCCAGCAGTCACGGATATAACGGGGCGTTGAACACTGAAGCTTTCTTT
CDR3: CASSHGYNGALNTEAFF

D: .
V: TRBV4-2
J: TRBJ2-3
size: .
DNA: TGTGCCAGCAGCCAAGTACCTATAGCGTTTCCCACAGATACGCAGTATTTT
CDR3: CASSQVPIAFPTDTQYF

D: .
V: TRBV7-7
J: TRBJ2-7
size: .
DNA: TGTGCTAGCAGCCTGGACTCCTCCTACGAGCAGTACTTC
CDR3: CASSLDSSYEQYF

D: .
V: TRBV4-2
J: TRBJ2-7
size: .
DNA: TGTGCCAGCAGCCAAGTTTATCAGGGTGCTCTCGAGCAGTACTTC
CDR3: CASSQVYQGALEQYF